The 2 T cell receptor beta chains in this list originate from one sample, sequenced in a study of beta chain features in type 1 diabetes. Expressed TCRB transcripts got sequenced, as all isolated RNA was reverse transcribed. Some clones are missing from TCRdb's copy, which holds only in-frame ones; the method was immunoSEQ multiplex PCR. The repertoire includes approximately 340,000 clones, over 12% of them detected once, and 0.019% sits in the top ten. The sample comprised naive CD4+ T cells from blood. The receptor source for this set is a young woman in good health.

The J gene is TRBJ2-3, the V gene TRBV15, with 10 bases fitting TRBD2. The junction had 3 bases not matched to a gene; V was cut back by 4 bases and J by 5 bases. The CDR3 is 14 residues long. Germline CDR1 LNHNV, CDR2 YYDKDF (reference sequence). This CDR3 reads CATSTRLAGDTQYF. CDR3 sequence (DNA): TGTGCCACCAGCACGCGACTAGCGGGAGATACGCAGTATTTT.

This chain joins TRBV29-1 and TRBJ2-1; 9 positions agree with TRBD2. The junction had 9 bases not matched to a gene; V was cut back by 8 bases and J by 4 bases. CDR1 and CDR2 from the germline V gene are SQVTM and ANQGSEA. The CDR3 contains 14 residues. The CDR3 nucleotides read TGCAGCTCTGGGGGGACTAGCAGTTACAATGAGCAGTTCTTC. Translating it yields CSSGGTSSYNEQFF.